The entry below gives a single TCR beta chain sequence along with its context. This clone appeared a single time. Its recognized antigen is unknown. Per-nucleotide qualities are absent, and no much larger clonotype sits a single base away. This specimen comes from a study of control samples from healthy donors and cancer patients (TCRdb year 2020). V is shortened by 5 bases, J by 4 bases, and the region joining them spans 11 bases. Taken from the germline V gene (reference sequence), the CDR1 and CDR2 loops are SEHNR and FQNEAQ. From the cysteine through the phenylalanine, the CDR3 covers 13 amino acids. Only CDR3 DNA is held: 39 bases, read in frame from base 1. Libraries were prepared through the immunoSEQ multiplex PCR assay. Here the immuneACCESS table is served through TCRdb, limited to in-frame sequences with V and J called. Missing clones are a known gap in these copies; in checked studies unresolved V genes cover under half, and the rest lacks a known reason. This sample holds about 92,000 clones; approximately 82% were observed only once. The biggest ten clones account for over 7.5% of the sample.

The source is an older woman in good health. The sample taken for sequencing was blood. The chain links TRBV7-9 with TRBJ2-5; TRBD1 is perhaps the D gene, given 5 matching bases. In nucleotides, the sequence is TGTGCCAGCAGCCCTGGACAAAGAGAGACCCAGTACTTC. This sequence encodes CASSPGQRETQYF.